This T cell receptor (beta chain) came from a study of T cell changes during pregnancy in multiple sclerosis. Between the trimmed V and J ends, which lost 5 bases and 4 bases, there was a span of 11 bases. The germline gives CDR1 MGHDK, CDR2 SYGVNS. The CDR3 covers 13 residues. The repertoire was sequenced with immunoSEQ multiplex PCR; TCRdb's copy has only in-frame clones and lacks some. Of 40,000 or so clones listed, 91% are singletons. The V call is TRBV25-1, the J call TRBJ1-1, with a tentative D call TRBD1 (5 bases). The source material was CD8+ T cells from peripheral blood mononuclear cells, sampled in the second trimester of pregnancy. The source of this sequence is a female donor with multiple sclerosis, enrolled in a pregnancy study. The CDR3 region is CASSLGGGTEAFF. The CDR3 region has the DNA TGTGCCAGCAGTCTGGGGGGTGGCACTGAAGCTTTCTTT.